This T cell receptor beta chain was sequenced in a study of beta chain features in type 1 diabetes. The overall study: Healthy donors, compared against patients, showed similar age, gender and cell yields. Over all samples combined, about 99,000,000 sorted cells were examined.

The V and J ends lost 0 bases and 0 bases respectively, with 7 bases between them. This CDR3 is 15 amino acids long. CDR1 SGHRS and CDR2 YFSETQ come from the germline V gene. Isolated RNA was reverse transcribed in full, so expressed TCRB transcripts were sequenced. Sequencing was performed with immunoSEQ multiplex PCR; in TCRdb, only in-frame clones are kept and a portion is missing. The sample lists roughly 400,000 clones; 8.5% to 10% were seen once. Overall study results and limits: Within each of all four CD4+ subsets, Type 1 diabetes patients had TCRB CDR3s that were moderately but significantly shorter.

As regards this clone: Its target is not known.

Material: central memory CD4+ T cells from blood. This clonotype was obtained from a man younger than 45 with type 1 diabetes. This rearrangement joins TRBV5-1 to TRBJ1-5; D is undetermined. CDR3 sequence: CASSLGVFSNQPQHF. The CDR3 region has the DNA TGCGCCAGCAGCTTGGGGGTCTTTAGCAATCAGCCCCAGCATTTT.